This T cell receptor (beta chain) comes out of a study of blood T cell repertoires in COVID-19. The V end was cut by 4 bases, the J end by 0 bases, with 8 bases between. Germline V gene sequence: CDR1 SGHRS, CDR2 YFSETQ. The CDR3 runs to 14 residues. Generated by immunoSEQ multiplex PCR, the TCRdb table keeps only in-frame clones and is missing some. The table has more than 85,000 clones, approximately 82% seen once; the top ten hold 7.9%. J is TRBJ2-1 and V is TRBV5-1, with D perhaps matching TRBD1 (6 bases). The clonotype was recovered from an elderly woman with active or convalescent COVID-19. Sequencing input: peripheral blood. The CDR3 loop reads CASSLDSSYNEQFF. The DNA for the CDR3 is TGCGCCAGCAGCCTGGACAGCTCCTACAATGAGCAGTTCTTC.